These 2 T cell receptor beta chains were sequenced from one sample in a study of blood T cell repertoires in COVID-19. TCRdb's table, derived via immunoSEQ multiplex PCR, lists solely in-frame clones and lacks some. The sample shows about 150,000 clones, approximately 90% of them seen only once. Sequencing used PBMCs or T cells enriched from blood (not recorded which). These receptors were obtained from a woman aged 40 to 50 who had been exposed to COVID-19.

The rearrangement joins TRBV7-2 to TRBJ2-7, with 7 bases identical to TRBD1. The length of the CDR3 is 14 residues. J gave up 2 bases and V 6 bases, and 7 bases lay outside the gene matches. Germline values: CDR1 SGHTA, CDR2 FQGNSA. In nucleotides, the CDR3 is TGTGCCAGCAGTTGGACAGGTCAGGCCTACGAGCAGTACTTC. Residues: CASSWTGQAYEQYF.

V and J are TRBV4-1 and TRBJ2-7; 8 bases are shared with TRBD1. Trimming at V came to 5 bases and at J to 6 bases, leaving 15 bases not matched to a gene. This CDR3 region has 16 residues. Germline CDR1 and CDR2: MGHRA and YSYEKL. The chain's CDR3 is CASSWTPGDRPREQYF. The CDR3 DNA is TGCGCCAGCAGCTGGACCCCCGGGGACAGGCCACGCGAGCAGTACTTC.